These 11 T cell receptor beta chains were sequenced from one sample in a study of T-cell reconstitution after alpha-beta-depleted transplantation in children. This sample's TCRbeta library carried unique molecular identifier barcodes. TCRdb processed the PCR reads anew with MiXCR; each CDR3 protein has one entry. The repertoire holds 250,000 to 400,000 distinct CDR3 sequences, with about a quarter as singletons. The sample was PBMCs, mostly from graft donor cells, taken 180 days after TCRalphabeta/CD19-depleted stem cell transplant. The receptors here all came from a male patient between 5 and 17 years old who had a stem cell transplant for acute lymphoblastic leukemia, so the T cells may come from the graft donor.

The chain couples TRBV5-1 to TRBJ2-2; no firm D call. Germline V gene lookup returns CDR1 SGHRS and CDR2 YFSETQ. With 5 bases removed from V and 6 bases from J, the gap between germline ends came to 26 bases. The CDR3 has 18 amino acids. CDR3 DNA sequence: TGCGCCAGCAGGGTTGTTTTCGGGCGGCAAGAGAAAGCCGGGGAGCTGTTTTTT. Protein sequence: CASRVVFGRQEKAGELFF.

The rearrangement joins TRBV9 to TRBJ1-1, with D uncertain. Deletions cut 0 bases from V and 5 bases from J, with 11 bases between. Germline V gene sequence: CDR1 SGDLS, CDR2 YYNGEE. This CDR3 is 14 amino acids long. CDR3: CASSVVGVRTEAFF. CDR3 bases: TGTGCCAGCAGCGTAGTCGGGGTAAGGACTGAAGCTTTCTTT.

In its sample, this clonotype was seen many times. This chain joins TRBV12-3 or TRBV12-4 and TRBJ1-5, with TRBD1 matching over 7 bases. The junction had 10 bases not matched to a gene; V was cut back by 5 bases and J by 3 bases. There are 16 residues in the CDR3. In DNA form, the CDR3 reads TGTGCCAGCAGTACCCGACGACAGGGCCCCAATCAGCCCCAGCATTTT. Amino acid sequence: CASSTRRQGPNQPQHF.

CDR3 bases: TGTGCCAGCAGTTTTTTGTTTGACGGACCGAACACTGAAGCTTTCTTT. It specifies CASSFLFDGPNTEAFF. The V and J genes are TRBV6-5 and TRBJ1-1, with unresolved D. The germline V gene has CDR1 MNHEY and CDR2 SVGAGI. The length of the CDR3 is 16 residues. V was clipped by 4 bases and J by 1 base, with 16 bases between them.

This clonotype has a handful of counts. V is TRBV5-1 and J is TRBJ2-7; D is ambiguous. The CDR3 extends over 15 amino acids. Per the germline V gene, CDR1 is SGHRS and CDR2 is YFSETQ. Trimming stripped 3 bases from V and 0 bases from J, with 13 bases between. The CDR3: CASSSWTFSSYEQYF. CDR3 DNA: TGCGCCAGCAGCTCGTGGACGTTCAGCTCCTACGAGCAGTACTTC.

The V gene is TRBV7-6, the J gene TRBJ2-2; D call uncertain. V was cut by 4 bases and J by 0 bases, with 9 bases left in between. This CDR3 is 15 amino acids long. CDR1 and CDR2 (germline): SGHVS, FNYEAQ. The CDR3 DNA sequence: TGTGCCAGCAGCTCCTTGGGGACGAACACCGGGGAGCTGTTTTTT. Protein sequence: CASSSLGTNTGELFF.

The chain has TRBV4-2 and TRBJ2-4; possibly TRBD2 for D (6 bases). The CDR3 has 16 amino acids. Germline loops: CDR1 LGHNA, CDR2 YNFKEQ. The V gene lost 4 bases and the J gene lost 2 bases, with 15 bases spanning the gap. CDR3 loop: CASSRLTSFPKNIQYF. DNA of the CDR3: TGTGCCAGCAGCCGCCTAACTAGCTTCCCCAAAAACATTCAGTACTTC.

The rearrangement links TRBV3-1 to TRBJ2-7; D remains ambiguous. Trimming left V 2 bases short and J 2 bases short, with 4 bases between. In germline, CDR1 is LGHDT, CDR2 YNNKEL (reference sequence). CDR3 length equals 12 residues. The CDR3, as DNA: TGTGCCAGCAGCCAATGGCCCTACGAGCAGTACTTC. This translates into CASSQWPYEQYF.

This clonotype was detected a few times. The chain uses TRBV20-1 and TRBJ2-1; D gene uncertain. The CDR3 is made up of 20 amino acids. Trimming took 4 bases from V and 0 from J, leaving 28 bases between them. Germline V lookup: CDR1 DFQATT, CDR2 SNEGSKA (reference sequence). The CDR3 nucleotides are TGCAGTGCTACCTTCTCAAGGCGCACAAGTTGGGTGAGCTCCTACAATGAGCAGTTCTTC. Its protein product is CSATFSRRTSWVSSYNEQFF.

The chain joins TRBV20-1 to TRBJ2-4; D remains ambiguous. The V gene lost 3 bases and the J gene lost 0 bases, with 6 bases spanning the gap. Looked up from germline, CDR1 is DFQATT and CDR2 is SNEGSKA (reference sequence). There are 13 residues in the CDR3. CDR3 DNA sequence: TGCAGTGCTAGCTACCGAGCCAAAAACATTCAGTACTTC. It codes for CSASYRAKNIQYF.

This clonotype occurred many times. V and J are TRBV11-2 and TRBJ2-1, with 11 bases that match TRBD2. The V gene's germline CDR1 is SGHAT and CDR2 FQNNGV. CDR3 size: 15 residues. The ends lost 5 bases at V and 8 bases at J; junction bases unmatched: 8. The CDR3 reads CASSIIAGGLDEQFF. The CDR3 DNA reads as TGTGCCAGCAGCATTATAGCGGGAGGGCTAGATGAGCAGTTCTTC.